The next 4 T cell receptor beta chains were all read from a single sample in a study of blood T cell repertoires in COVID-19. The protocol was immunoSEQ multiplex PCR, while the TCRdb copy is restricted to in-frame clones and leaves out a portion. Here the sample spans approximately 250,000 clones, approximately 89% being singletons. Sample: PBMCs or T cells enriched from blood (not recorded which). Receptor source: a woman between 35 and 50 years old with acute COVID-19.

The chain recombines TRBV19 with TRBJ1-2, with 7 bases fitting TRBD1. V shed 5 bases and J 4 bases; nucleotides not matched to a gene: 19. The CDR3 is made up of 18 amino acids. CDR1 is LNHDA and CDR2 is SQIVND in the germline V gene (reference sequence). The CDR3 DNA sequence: TGTGCCAGTAGTCGTGGGGACGCCTTCGCAGGGGGGCTCTATGGCTACACCTTC. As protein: CASSRGDAFAGGLYGYTF.

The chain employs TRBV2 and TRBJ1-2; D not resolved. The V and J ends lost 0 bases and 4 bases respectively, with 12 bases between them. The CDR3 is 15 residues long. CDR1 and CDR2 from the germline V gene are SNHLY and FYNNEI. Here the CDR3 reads CASSEAERATYGYTF. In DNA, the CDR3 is TGTGCCAGCAGTGAAGCAGAGAGAGCTACCTATGGCTACACCTTC.

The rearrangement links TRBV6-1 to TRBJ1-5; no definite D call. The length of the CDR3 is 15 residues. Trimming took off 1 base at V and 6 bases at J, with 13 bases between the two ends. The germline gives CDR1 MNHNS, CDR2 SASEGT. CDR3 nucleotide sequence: TGTGCCAGCAGTGAAGAAAGGTTTGAGGTTCAGCCCCAGCATTTT. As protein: CASSEERFEVQPQHF.

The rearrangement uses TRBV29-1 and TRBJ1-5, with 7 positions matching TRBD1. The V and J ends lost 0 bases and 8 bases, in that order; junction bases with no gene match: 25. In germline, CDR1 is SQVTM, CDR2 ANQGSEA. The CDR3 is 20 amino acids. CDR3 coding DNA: TGCAGCGTTGAAGATCAGGGGGGAGAGTCGAATCGATTAGCAATGGAGCCCCAGCATTTT. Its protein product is CSVEDQGGESNRLAMEPQHF.